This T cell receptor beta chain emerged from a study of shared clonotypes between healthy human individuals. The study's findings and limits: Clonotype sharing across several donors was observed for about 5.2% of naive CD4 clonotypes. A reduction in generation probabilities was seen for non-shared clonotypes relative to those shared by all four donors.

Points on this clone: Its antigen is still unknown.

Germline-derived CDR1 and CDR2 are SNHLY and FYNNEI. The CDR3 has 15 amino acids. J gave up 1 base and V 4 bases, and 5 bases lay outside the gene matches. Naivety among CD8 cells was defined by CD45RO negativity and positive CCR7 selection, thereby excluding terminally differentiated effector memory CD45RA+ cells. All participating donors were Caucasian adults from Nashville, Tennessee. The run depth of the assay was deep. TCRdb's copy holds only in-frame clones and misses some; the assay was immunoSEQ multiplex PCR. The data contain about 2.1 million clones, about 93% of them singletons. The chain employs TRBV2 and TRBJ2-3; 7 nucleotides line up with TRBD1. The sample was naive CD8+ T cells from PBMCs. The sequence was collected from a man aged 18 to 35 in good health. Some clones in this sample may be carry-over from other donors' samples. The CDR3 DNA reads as TGTGCCAGCAGTGGTCGGGACAGTCGCACAGATACGCAGTATTTT. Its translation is CASSGRDSRTDTQYF.